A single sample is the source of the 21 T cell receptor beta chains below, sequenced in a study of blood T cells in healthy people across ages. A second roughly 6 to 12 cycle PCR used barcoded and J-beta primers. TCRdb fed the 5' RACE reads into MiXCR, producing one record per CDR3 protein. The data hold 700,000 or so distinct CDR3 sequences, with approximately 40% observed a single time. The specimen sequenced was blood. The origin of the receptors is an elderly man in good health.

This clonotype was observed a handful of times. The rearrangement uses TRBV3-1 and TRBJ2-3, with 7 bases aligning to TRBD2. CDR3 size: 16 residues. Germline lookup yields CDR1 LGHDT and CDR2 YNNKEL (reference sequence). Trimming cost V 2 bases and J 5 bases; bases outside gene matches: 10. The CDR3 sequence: CASSQRTRGREDTQYF. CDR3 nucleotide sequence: TGTGCCAGCAGCCAAAGGACCAGAGGGAGGGAAGATACGCAGTATTTT.

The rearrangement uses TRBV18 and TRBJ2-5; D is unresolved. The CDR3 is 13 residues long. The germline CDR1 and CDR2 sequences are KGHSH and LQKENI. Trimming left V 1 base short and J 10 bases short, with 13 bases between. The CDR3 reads CASSPQAKQDQYF. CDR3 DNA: TGTGCCAGCTCACCACAAGCTAAGCAAGACCAGTACTTC.

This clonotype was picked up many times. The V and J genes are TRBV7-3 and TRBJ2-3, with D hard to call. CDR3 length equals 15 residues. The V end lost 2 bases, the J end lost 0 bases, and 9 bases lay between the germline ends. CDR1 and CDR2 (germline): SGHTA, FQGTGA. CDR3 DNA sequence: TGTGCCAGCAGCTTATACGTACCTAGCACAGATACGCAGTATTTT. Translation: CASSLYVPSTDTQYF.

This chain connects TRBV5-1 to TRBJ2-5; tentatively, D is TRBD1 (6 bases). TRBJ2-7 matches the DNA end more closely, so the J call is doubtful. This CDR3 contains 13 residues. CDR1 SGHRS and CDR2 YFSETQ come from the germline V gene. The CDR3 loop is CASSPGQFDEQYF. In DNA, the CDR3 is TGCGCCAGCAGCCCCGGACAGTTCGACGAGCAGTACTTC.

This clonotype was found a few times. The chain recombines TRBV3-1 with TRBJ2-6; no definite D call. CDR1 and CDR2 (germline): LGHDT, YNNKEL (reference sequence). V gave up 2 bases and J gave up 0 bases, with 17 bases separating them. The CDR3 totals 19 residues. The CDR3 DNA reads TGTGCCAGCAGCCAATCGGGCTCGGCCCTCTCCTCTGGGGCCAACGTCCTGACTTTC. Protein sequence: CASSQSGSALSSGANVLTF.

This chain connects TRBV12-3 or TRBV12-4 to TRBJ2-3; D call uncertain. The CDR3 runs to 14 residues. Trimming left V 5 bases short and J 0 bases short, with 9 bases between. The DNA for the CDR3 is TGTGCCAGCAGTCCCATGACTAGCACAGATACGCAGTATTTT. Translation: CASSPMTSTDTQYF.

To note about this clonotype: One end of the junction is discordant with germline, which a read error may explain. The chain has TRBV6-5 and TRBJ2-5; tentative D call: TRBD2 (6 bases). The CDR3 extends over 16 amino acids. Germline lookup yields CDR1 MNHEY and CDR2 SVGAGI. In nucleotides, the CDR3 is TGTGCCAGCAGTTACGGCGGGACGCTCGGGAAAGAGACCCGGTACTTC. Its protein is CASSYGGTLGKETRYF.

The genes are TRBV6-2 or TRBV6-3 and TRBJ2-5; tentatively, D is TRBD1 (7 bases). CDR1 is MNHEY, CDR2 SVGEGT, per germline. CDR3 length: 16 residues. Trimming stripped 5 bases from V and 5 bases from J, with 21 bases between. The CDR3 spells CASSTTETGTLETQYF. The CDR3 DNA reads TGTGCCAGCAGTACTACCGAGACAGGGACTTTGGAGACCCAGTACTTC.

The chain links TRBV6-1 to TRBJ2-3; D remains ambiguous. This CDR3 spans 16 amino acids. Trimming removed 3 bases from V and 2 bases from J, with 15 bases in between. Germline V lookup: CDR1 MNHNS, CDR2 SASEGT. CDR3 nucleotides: TGTGCCAGCAGTGAGAGTCAAGGGCTGTTCACAGATACGCAGTATTTT. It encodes CASSESQGLFTDTQYF.

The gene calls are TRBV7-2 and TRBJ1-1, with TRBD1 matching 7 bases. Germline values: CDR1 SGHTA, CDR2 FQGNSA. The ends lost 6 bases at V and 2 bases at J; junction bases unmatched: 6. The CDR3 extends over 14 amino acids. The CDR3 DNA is TGTGCCAGCAGACAGACAGGGCCCAACACTGAAGCTTTCTTT. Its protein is CASRQTGPNTEAFF.

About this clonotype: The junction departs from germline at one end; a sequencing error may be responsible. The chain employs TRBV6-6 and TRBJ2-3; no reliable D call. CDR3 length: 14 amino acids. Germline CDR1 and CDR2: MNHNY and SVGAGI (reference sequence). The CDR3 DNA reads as TGTGCCGGCAGTCCCCCCACTAGCACAGATACGCAGTATTTT. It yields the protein CAGSPPTSTDTQYF.

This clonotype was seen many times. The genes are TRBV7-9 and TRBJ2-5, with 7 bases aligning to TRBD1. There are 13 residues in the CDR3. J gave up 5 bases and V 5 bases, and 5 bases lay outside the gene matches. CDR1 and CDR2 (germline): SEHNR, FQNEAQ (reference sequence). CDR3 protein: CASSQRGLETQYF. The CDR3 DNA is TGTGCCAGCAGCCAAAGGGGGCTTGAGACCCAGTACTTC.

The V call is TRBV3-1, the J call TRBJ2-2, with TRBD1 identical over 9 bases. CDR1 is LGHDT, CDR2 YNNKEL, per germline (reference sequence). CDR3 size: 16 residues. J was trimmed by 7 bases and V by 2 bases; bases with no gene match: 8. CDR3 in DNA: TGTGCCAGCAGCCAACCTACAGGGGGCCGGGGCGGGGAGCTGTTTTTT. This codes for CASSQPTGGRGGELFF.

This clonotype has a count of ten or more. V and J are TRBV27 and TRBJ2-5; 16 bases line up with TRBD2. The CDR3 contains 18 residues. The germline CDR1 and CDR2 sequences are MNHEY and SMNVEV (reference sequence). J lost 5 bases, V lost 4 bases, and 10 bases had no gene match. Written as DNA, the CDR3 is TGTGCCAGCAGTTGGGGACTAGCGGGAGGGCCCGGTCTGGAGACCCAGTACTTC. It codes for CASSWGLAGGPGLETQYF.

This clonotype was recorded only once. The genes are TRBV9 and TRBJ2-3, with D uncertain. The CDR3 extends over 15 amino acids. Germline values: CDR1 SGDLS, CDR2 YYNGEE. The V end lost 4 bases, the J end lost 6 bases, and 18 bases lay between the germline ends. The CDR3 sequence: CASSPQTSPPDTQYF. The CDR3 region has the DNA TGTGCCAGCAGCCCCCAGACCTCACCCCCGGATACGCAGTATTTT.

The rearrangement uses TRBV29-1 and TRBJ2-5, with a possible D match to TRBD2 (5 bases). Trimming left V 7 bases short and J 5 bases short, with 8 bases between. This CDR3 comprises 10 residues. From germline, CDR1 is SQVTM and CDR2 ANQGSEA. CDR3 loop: CSGRVETQYF. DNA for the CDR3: TGCAGCGGGCGGGTGGAGACCCAGTACTTC.

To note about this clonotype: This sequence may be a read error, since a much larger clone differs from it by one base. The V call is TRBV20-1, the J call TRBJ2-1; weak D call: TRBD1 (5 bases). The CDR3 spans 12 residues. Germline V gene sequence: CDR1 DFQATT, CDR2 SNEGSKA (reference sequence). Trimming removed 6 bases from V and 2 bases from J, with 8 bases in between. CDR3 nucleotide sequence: TGCAGTGCAAAGGGGACCTACAATGAGCAGTTCTTC. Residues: CSAKGTYNEQFF.

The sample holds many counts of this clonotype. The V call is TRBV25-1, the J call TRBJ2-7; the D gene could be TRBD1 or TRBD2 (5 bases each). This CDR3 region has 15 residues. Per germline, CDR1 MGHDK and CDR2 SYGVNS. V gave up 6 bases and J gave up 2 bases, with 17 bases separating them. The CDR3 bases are TGTGCCAGCAGCTCTACCGGGACCGCGACCTACGAGCAGTACTTC. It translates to CASSSTGTATYEQYF.

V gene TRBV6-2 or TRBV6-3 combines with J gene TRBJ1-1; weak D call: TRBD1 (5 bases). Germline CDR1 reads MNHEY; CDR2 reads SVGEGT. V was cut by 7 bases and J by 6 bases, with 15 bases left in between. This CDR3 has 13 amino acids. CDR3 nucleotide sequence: TGTGCCAGCAATGACGACAGCGGCGCTGAAGCTTTCTTT. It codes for CASNDDSGAEAFF.

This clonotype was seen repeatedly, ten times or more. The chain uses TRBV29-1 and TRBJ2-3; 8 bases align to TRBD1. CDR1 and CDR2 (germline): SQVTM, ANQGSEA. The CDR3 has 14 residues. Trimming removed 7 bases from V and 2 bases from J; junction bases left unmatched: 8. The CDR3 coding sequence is TGCAGCGGGGCTTCGGGACAGGTCACAGATACGCAGTATTTT. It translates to CSGASGQVTDTQYF.

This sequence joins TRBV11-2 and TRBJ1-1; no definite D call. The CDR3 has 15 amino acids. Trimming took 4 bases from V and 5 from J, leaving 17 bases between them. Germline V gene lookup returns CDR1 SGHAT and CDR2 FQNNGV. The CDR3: CASSSYMRSGTEAFF. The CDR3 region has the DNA TGTGCCAGCAGCTCCTACATGCGTAGCGGTACTGAAGCTTTCTTT.